This T cell receptor (beta chain) was identified in a study of identical twins. This clonotype has a handful of counts. TCRdb re-called the 5' RACE reads with MiXCR, one entry per CDR3 protein. Seen here are approximately 700,000 distinct CDR3 sequences, 18% observed once, and the top ten hold around 12%. This same sample was also part of a study on T cells expressing NK-cell markers. From that report: It was from sorted CD3+CD56+NKG2C+, CD3+CD56+NKG2C- and CD3+CD56-NKG2C+ T cells that TCR beta repertoires came. For a handful of donors, the dominant NKG2C+ clonotypes made up roughly 1.0-7.5% of their CD8+ T cells. A few donors likewise had their CD3+CD56-NKG2C+ fraction led by these clonotypes.

What was sequenced was PBMCs. The TCR originated in a woman aged 18 to 35 in good health.

This CDR3 is CASKHSSLPREAYNEQFF. The CDR3 DNA is TGTGCCAGCAAACATTCCTCTCTCCCCCGGGAGGCCTACAATGAGCAGTTCTTC. The chain combines TRBV6-1 with TRBJ2-1; TRBD2 agrees at 7 bases. CDR1 and CDR2 (germline): MNHNS, SASEGT. Germline trimming cut 7 bases from V and 2 bases from J; bases unmatched to any gene: 17. The CDR3 consists of 18 residues.